This T cell receptor beta chain came from a study of human T cells and chemical hapten exposure. Time point specified: pre-sensitization, week 0. Indicated treatment: therapeutic diphenylcyclopropenone sensitization with weekly scalp DPC. This clonotype was seen at least ten times. This CDR3 is 17 amino acids long. Germline trimming cut 1 base from V and 5 bases from J; bases unmatched to any gene: 11. Germline CDR1 SNHLY, CDR2 FYNNEI. TCRdb re-called the RACE reads through MiXCR, storing one row per CDR3 protein. The table lists approximately 370,000 distinct CDR3 sequences, 4.5% to 7% of them singletons.

Sequences were derived from whole blood, sampled in connection with sensitization to the hapten diphenylcyclopropenone (DPC). V and J are TRBV2 and TRBJ1-2; TRBD1 agrees at 9 bases. The receptor's source is a woman aged 18-29 years with alopecia areata. Some clones in this sample may be carry-over from other donors' samples. The CDR3 reads CASSEGISDRGSYGYTF. CDR3 sequence (DNA): TGTGCCAGCAGTGAAGGTATATCGGACAGGGGCAGTTATGGCTACACCTTC.